This TCR beta chain was obtained from a study of blood T cell repertoires in COVID-19. About the study: The origin of the acute and convalescent COVID-19 samples was the United States, Italy and Spain. T cells, B-cell-depleted T cells, or PBMCs provided the cDNA or gDNA that served as material.

Produced via immunoSEQ multiplex PCR; TCRdb's table is partial and in-frame only. The sample includes 190,000 or so clones, roughly 88% of them seen just once. The ends were cut back, 4 bases at V and 5 bases at J, with 17 bases in the middle. Per the germline V gene, CDR1 is SNHLY and CDR2 is FYNNEI. The CDR3 extends over 15 amino acids. This clone was seen a single time. Sequenced material: peripheral blood. The rearrangement links TRBV2 to TRBJ1-1; no definite D call. The receptor comes from a woman aged 80 or older with acute or convalescent COVID-19. The CDR3: CASSADWGRGTEAFF. Written as DNA, the CDR3 is TGTGCCAGCAGTGCCGACTGGGGTCGGGGAACTGAAGCTTTCTTT.